A selection of T cell receptor beta chains follows, all from one sample in a study of cytomegalovirus exposure and HLA in healthy donors. Profiling relied on immunoSEQ multiplex PCR, and the TCRdb table lists in-frame clones only, not all of them. The data contain about 87,000 clones, under 80% of them singletons. Sequences were obtained from PBMCs. These receptor sequences come from a man aged 30-40 years in good health and CMV-seropositive. Each CDR3 is given with its conserved first and last residue. D genes are given only for firm matches. Part of the rows lack a size; the others show once, few, many or a class for expanded clones.

v_gene,d_gene,abundance,j_gene,CDR3aa,CDR3nt
TRBV15,NA,NA,TRBJ1-5,CATSRETVFGNQPQHF,TGTGCCACCAGCAGAGAGACAGTCTTTGGCAATCAGCCCCAGCATTTT
TRBV28,NA,NA,TRBJ1-1,CASSLSWTDAFF,TGTGCCAGCAGTTTATCTTGGACAGACGCTTTCTTT
TRBV4-2,NA,NA,TRBJ1-2,CASSPSGWGDINYGYTF,TGTGCCAGCAGCCCAAGCGGATGGGGTGATATTAACTATGGCTACACCTTC
TRBV4-1,NA,few,TRBJ1-2,CASSQEGGARSGYTF,TGCGCCAGCAGCCAAGAAGGGGGGGCGCGGAGTGGCTACACCTTC
TRBV11-2,TRBD2,NA,TRBJ2-7,CASSLMRGAVAYEQYF,TGTGCCAGCAGCTTAATGCGGGGGGCCGTTGCCTACGAGCAGTACTTC
TRBV14,NA,NA,TRBJ2-6,CASSQEAPGANVLTF,TGTGCCAGCAGCCAAGAAGCGCCAGGGGCCAACGTCCTGACTTTC
TRBV6-5,TRBD1,NA,TRBJ2-5,CASSYIGDRDETQYF,TGTGCCAGCAGTTATATCGGGGACAGGGACGAGACCCAGTACTTC
TRBV5-1,NA,once,TRBJ2-3,CASSRGSGGSSTDTQYF,TGCGCCAGCAGCCGGGGGTCTGGAGGATCTAGCACAGATACGCAGTATTTT
TRBV19,TRBD1,NA,TRBJ2-1,CASIPGQGNNEQFF,TGTGCCAGTATTCCGGGACAGGGTAACAATGAGCAGTTCTTC
TRBV15,TRBD1,NA,TRBJ2-2,CATSNWDSNTGELFF,TGTGCCACCAGCAATTGGGACAGTAACACCGGGGAGCTGTTTTTT
TRBV25-1,TRBD1,NA,TRBJ1-4,CASSEVRTGVEKLFF,TGTGCCAGCAGTGAAGTGAGGACAGGGGTAGAAAAACTGTTTTTT
TRBV28,NA,NA,TRBJ2-1,CASSYPGIHNEQFF,TGTGCCAGCAGCTATCCAGGGATTCACAATGAGCAGTTCTTC
TRBV6-6,TRBD1,NA,TRBJ2-7,CASSYSRDRGDEQYF,TGTGCCAGCAGTTACTCGAGGGACAGGGGGGACGAGCAGTACTTC
TRBV9,NA,NA,TRBJ2-2,CASSVGGTGELFF,TGTGCCAGCAGCGTCGGGGGAACCGGGGAGCTGTTTTTT